The 32 T cell receptor beta chains given below trace back to one sample, sequenced in a study of CD8 T cells in Susac syndrome. Reverse transcription of roughly 0.45 to 1 ug RNA used random hexamers. MiXCR, run by TCRdb on the immunoSEQ multiplex PCR reads, gives a single entry per CDR3 protein. The table lists about 57,000 distinct CDR3 sequences, 93% of them singletons. The sample was CD8+ T cells from PBMCs. Every receptor here comes from a human donor with multiple sclerosis.

This clonotype was counted a single time. The chain is built from TRBV28 and TRBJ2-2; TRBD1 matches at 10 bases. V shed 5 bases and J 4 bases; nucleotides not matched to a gene: 4. CDR3 length: 15 residues. Germline values: CDR1 MDHEN, CDR2 SYDVKM. The CDR3 nucleotides read TGTGCCAGCAGTCGACAGGGGGCCGGCACCGGGGAGCTGTTTTTT. This sequence encodes CASSRQGAGTGELFF. The whole variable domain, remainder taken from reference TRBV28 and TRBJ2-2, is DVKVTQSSRYLVKRTGEKVFLECVQDMDHENMFWYRQDPGLGLRLIYFSYDVKMKEKGDIPEGYSVSREKKERFSLILESASTNQTSMYLCASSRQGAGTGELFFGEGSRLTVL.

The chain is built from TRBV20-1 and TRBJ2-5; 7 bases align to TRBD1. V was clipped by 3 bases and J by 5 bases; unmatched bases: 9. Germline loops: CDR1 DFQATT, CDR2 SNEGSKA (reference sequence). The CDR3 covers 14 residues. The CDR3 sequence: CSARGQQIMETQYF. CDR3 DNA sequence: TGCAGTGCTAGGGGACAGCAGATAATGGAGACCCAGTACTTC.

This chain uses TRBV28 with TRBJ2-6; TRBD1 might be the D (5 bases). The CDR3 runs 15 residues. V dropped 6 bases and J dropped 0 bases, with 9 bases sitting between them. From germline, CDR1 is MDHEN and CDR2 SYDVKM. Written as DNA, the CDR3 is TGTGCCAGCAGACAAGACAGCTCTGGGGCCAACGTCCTGACTTTC. Protein: CASRQDSSGANVLTF.

In this sample, this clonotype turned up once. This rearrangement joins TRBV6-2 or TRBV6-3 to TRBJ1-6; D unresolved. Per germline, CDR1 MNHEY and CDR2 SVGEGT. The CDR3 is made up of 11 amino acids. The germline V and J ends were trimmed by 6 bases and 9 bases, with 6 bases remaining between them. The CDR3 DNA sequence: TGTGCCAGCAGAAACAGTTCACCCCTCCACTTT. Translated, it gives CASRNSSPLHF.

This chain joins TRBV27 and TRBJ2-2, with D unclear. Germline V lookup: CDR1 MNHEY, CDR2 SMNVEV (reference sequence). This CDR3 has 15 amino acids. The V end was cut by 5 bases, the J end by 2 bases, with 12 bases between. CDR3 bases: TGTGCCAGCAGTCAATTGGTGGAAAACACCGGGGAGCTGTTTTTT. Protein sequence: CASSQLVENTGELFF.

This clonotype occurred once. V and J are TRBV20-1 and TRBJ1-5, with D tentatively TRBD1 (5 bases). The germline V gene has CDR1 DFQATT and CDR2 SNEGSKA (reference sequence). Trimming took 0 bases from V and 0 from J, leaving 15 bases between them. The CDR3 runs to 17 residues. Written as DNA, the CDR3 is TGCAGTGCTAGAGATCACAGGCAGGGTTATAGCAATCAGCCCCAGCATTTT. Its translation is CSARDHRQGYSNQPQHF.

V is TRBV12-3 or TRBV12-4 and J is TRBJ1-1, with a possible D match to TRBD1 (5 bases). The CDR3 totals 13 residues. Trimming removed 7 bases from V and 4 bases from J, with 13 bases in between. DNA of the CDR3: TGTGCCAGCACGACGGCAGGGTCCACTGAAGCTTTCTTT. Its translation is CASTTAGSTEAFF.

J is TRBJ1-6 and V is TRBV6-6; D unresolved. CDR3 length equals 11 residues. Germline V gene data show CDR1 as MNHNY and CDR2 as SVGAGI (reference sequence). Trimming shortened V by 6 bases and J by 9 bases, and 6 bases separated the two germline ends. The CDR3 here is CASSLGSPLHF. CDR3 DNA sequence: TGTGCCAGCAGCCTCGGTTCACCCCTCCACTTT.

The rearrangement joins TRBV30 to TRBJ1-4, with TRBD1 identical over 7 bases. The germline gives CDR1 GTSNPN, CDR2 SVGIG (reference sequence). This CDR3 region has 16 residues. V shed 1 base, J shed 7 bases, and the junction held 12 bases outside the gene matches. In DNA, the CDR3 is TGTGCCTGGAGTGATCTACAGGGGATCAGGCCTGAAAAACTGTTTTTT. Translated, it gives CAWSDLQGIRPEKLFF.

The chain is built from TRBV7-3 and TRBJ2-1, with 7 bases identical to TRBD1. The V and J ends lost 5 bases and 5 bases, in that order; junction bases with no gene match: 6. CDR1 and CDR2 (germline): SGHTA, FQGTGA. There are 14 residues in the CDR3. CDR3 protein: CASSPETGDNEQFF. In DNA form, the CDR3 reads TGTGCCAGCAGCCCTGAAACAGGGGACAATGAGCAGTTCTTC.

The chain carries TRBV19 and TRBJ2-7, with TRBD2 matching over 13 bases. The length of the CDR3 is 15 residues. Germline lookup yields CDR1 LNHDA and CDR2 SQIVND (reference sequence). With V trimmed by 6 bases and J by 4 bases, 6 bases remained unmatched. The CDR3 bases are TGTGCCAGTAGGAGCCGGACTAGCGGGGGTTACGAGCAGTACTTC. It is translated as CASRSRTSGGYEQYF.

This clonotype has a single count. The chain combines TRBV11-3 with TRBJ2-2; TRBD1 aligns across 7 bases. The CDR3 has 16 residues. V lost 4 bases and J lost 7; bases outside the gene matches: 12. From germline, CDR1 is SGHNT and CDR2 YENEEA. The CDR3 DNA reads as TGTGCCAGCAGCTACCCCCTTGAGGGGGCTTTCGGGGAGCTGTTTTTT. It specifies CASSYPLEGAFGELFF.

The rearrangement joins TRBV9 to TRBJ2-2; D is possibly TRBD1 or TRBD2 (5 bases each). The CDR3 has 15 amino acids. Germline assignment: CDR1 SGDLS and CDR2 YYNGEE. V dropped 1 base and J dropped 2 bases, with 9 bases sitting between them. The CDR3: CASSVRGGNTGELFF. CDR3 nucleotides: TGTGCCAGCAGCGTACGTGGGGGAAACACCGGGGAGCTGTTTTTT.

The rearrangement links TRBV6-4 to TRBJ2-3; possibly TRBD2 for D (6 bases). The V end lost 6 bases, the J end lost 3 bases, and 13 bases lay between the germline ends. This CDR3 comprises 14 residues. CDR1 is MRHNA and CDR2 is SNTAGT in the germline V gene. CDR3 nucleotide sequence: TGTGCCAGCAGGGATAGGGAGGAAACAGATACGCAGTATTTT. Protein sequence: CASRDREETDTQYF.

This rearrangement joins TRBV4-1 to TRBJ1-3; D gene unclear. The CDR3 totals 15 residues. In germline, CDR1 is MGHRA, CDR2 YSYEKL. Between the trimmed V and J ends, which lost 6 bases and 0 bases, there was a span of 12 bases. CDR3 sequence: CASRQTSDSGNTIYF. In DNA, the CDR3 is TGCGCCAGCAGACAAACCAGTGACTCTGGAAACACCATATATTTT.

V gene TRBV13 combines with J gene TRBJ1-2, with no clear D. Trimming pared 1 base from V and 8 bases from J, leaving 14 bases between. The CDR3 runs to 14 residues. Germline CDR1 and CDR2: PRHDT and FYEKMQ (reference sequence). CDR3 sequence reads: CASSLADEAGGYTF. The CDR3 region has the DNA TGTGCCAGCAGCTTAGCCGATGAGGCTGGGGGCTACACCTTC.

The chain combines TRBV6-5 with TRBJ1-2; D is undetermined. The CDR3 covers 11 residues. Germline values: CDR1 MNHEY, CDR2 SVGAGI. Trimming cost V 10 bases and J 6 bases, with 12 bases left between them. The CDR3 is CAIYSLNGYTF. As DNA, the CDR3 is TGTGCCATCTACTCCTTAAATGGCTACACCTTC.

This clonotype was detected once. The V gene is TRBV28, the J gene TRBJ2-5; 8 bases line up with TRBD2. Trimming removed 6 bases from V and 3 bases from J; junction bases left unmatched: 3. The CDR3 length is 13 residues. CDR1 is MDHEN, CDR2 SYDVKM, per germline. This chain's CDR3 is CASRTSVKETQYF. CDR3 DNA sequence: TGTGCCAGCAGGACTAGCGTCAAAGAGACCCAGTACTTC.

The chain is built from TRBV18 and TRBJ2-1; possible D gene TRBD1, 6 bases. V was cut by 3 bases and J by 0 bases, with 9 bases left in between. Germline V lookup: CDR1 KGHSH, CDR2 LQKENI. The CDR3 covers 15 residues. The CDR3 region is CASSPTGLSYNEQFF. CDR3 nucleotide sequence: TGTGCCAGCTCACCCACAGGGCTCTCCTACAATGAGCAGTTCTTC.

This chain joins TRBV29-1 and TRBJ2-7; D may be TRBD1 (5 bases). V dropped 4 bases and J dropped 6 bases, with 10 bases sitting between them. Germline CDR1 and CDR2: SQVTM and ANQGSEA. The CDR3 is 11 residues long. The CDR3 is CSVVRVGEQYF. In DNA, the CDR3 is TGCAGCGTTGTCAGGGTAGGCGAGCAGTACTTC.

This clonotype was counted once. The junction departs from germline at one end; a sequencing error may be responsible. This chain links TRBV4-2 with TRBJ2-7, with no clear D. This CDR3 contains 16 residues. CDR1 LGHNA and CDR2 YNFKEQ come from the germline V gene. CDR3 sequence: CASSQEVAEASDEQYF. CDR3 nucleotide sequence: TGTGCCAGCAGCCAAGAAGTTGCGGAAGCCTCCGACGAGCAGTACTTC.

The chain has TRBV5-6 and TRBJ1-1; unclear D gene. The CDR3 spans 14 residues. V was trimmed by 0 bases and J by 10 bases, leaving 16 bases between them. Germline V lookup: CDR1 SGHDT, CDR2 YYEEEE. The CDR3 loop reads CASSLAGRRLGAFF. CDR3 bases: TGTGCCAGCAGCTTGGCCGGAAGAAGGCTAGGAGCTTTCTTT. Full variable domain (remainder filled in from reference TRBV5-6 and TRBJ1-1): DAGVTQSPTHLIKTRGQQVTLRCSPKSGHDTVSWYQQALGQGPQFIFQYYEEEERQRGNFPDRFSGHQFPNYSSELNVNALLLGDSALYLCASSLAGRRLGAFFGQGTRLTVV.

Written as DNA, the CDR3 is TGTGCCAGCAGCTTCGGCGATACTGAAGCTTTCTTT. Amino acid sequence: CASSFGDTEAFF. The chain links TRBV5-6 to TRBJ1-1; D is undetermined. Germline V lookup: CDR1 SGHDT, CDR2 YYEEEE. Trimming removed 2 bases from V and 5 bases from J, with 7 bases in between. The CDR3 runs 12 residues.

The chain uses TRBV10-3 and TRBJ1-5; TRBD1 is a possible D gene (6 bases). The CDR3 extends over 15 amino acids. Germline V gene data show CDR1 as ENHRY and CDR2 as SYGVKD. Trimming took off 10 bases at V and 0 bases at J, with 16 bases between the two ends. The CDR3 protein is CATMGRGDSNQPQHF. The CDR3 DNA sequence: TGTGCCACAATGGGGAGGGGGGATAGCAATCAGCCCCAGCATTTT.

The rearrangement links TRBV6-2 or TRBV6-3 to TRBJ1-6; 9 bases agree with TRBD1. The CDR3 is 15 residues long. Germline assignment: CDR1 MNHEY and CDR2 SVGEGT. V lost 0 bases, J lost 9 bases, and 3 bases stayed unmatched. CDR3 in DNA: TGTGCCAGCAGTTACTCACAGGGGGCTGTTTCACCCCTCCACTTT. It yields the protein CASSYSQGAVSPLHF.

V usage is TRBV7-9 and J usage is TRBJ1-1; D uncertain. V was trimmed by 6 bases and J by 8 bases, leaving 7 bases between them. Germline-derived CDR1 and CDR2 are SEHNR and FQNEAQ (reference sequence). There are 10 residues in the CDR3. The CDR3 loop reads CASSVTEAFF. The CDR3 DNA reads TGTGCCAGCAGTGTAACCGAAGCTTTCTTT.

The chain couples TRBV25-1 to TRBJ2-3; 9 bases line up with TRBD2. V gave up 3 bases and J gave up 5 bases; unmatched junction bases: 9. Germline lookup yields CDR1 MGHDK and CDR2 SYGVNS. The CDR3 is 16 amino acids. In DNA, the CDR3 is TGTGCCAGCAGTGAGCAGCGGGGGGTGAGGTTAGATACGCAGTATTTT. It encodes CASSEQRGVRLDTQYF.

This rearrangement joins TRBV27 to TRBJ1-6; the D is unclear. Germline CDR1 MNHEY, CDR2 SMNVEV (reference sequence). V lost 5 bases to trimming and J lost 7 bases, with 12 bases between them. CDR3 length: 14 amino acids. The CDR3 region has the DNA TGTGCCAGCAGTCCCACTGACGGCAATTCACCCCTCCACTTT. Residues: CASSPTDGNSPLHF.

This rearrangement joins TRBV3-1 to TRBJ2-7; TRBD2 might be the D (5 bases). V was pared by 5 bases and J by 3 bases, with 17 bases between. The CDR3 is 15 amino acids. Germline loops: CDR1 LGHDT, CDR2 YNNKEL (reference sequence). CDR3 sequence: CASSAPRGSNYEQYF. The CDR3 bases are TGTGCCAGCAGCGCGCCTCGGGGTTCGAACTACGAGCAGTACTTC.

The rearrangement joins TRBV20-1 to TRBJ2-5; possible D gene TRBD1, 6 bases. Looked up from germline, CDR1 is DFQATT and CDR2 is SNEGSKA (reference sequence). The CDR3 contains 13 residues. V lost 3 bases and J 4 bases, leaving 12 bases between the germline ends. The CDR3 coding sequence is TGCAGTGCTAGGGGGGCAGTTGGAGAGACCCAGTACTTC. Its translation: CSARGAVGETQYF.

The chain combines TRBV19 with TRBJ1-1, with 11 bases lining up with TRBD1. The germline CDR1 and CDR2 sequences are LNHDA and SQIVND (reference sequence). The CDR3 runs 14 residues. V lost 6 bases, J lost 6 bases, and 6 bases stayed unmatched. CDR3 residues: CASRAGQGASEAFF. For the CDR3, the DNA is TGTGCCAGTAGGGCCGGACAGGGGGCGTCTGAAGCTTTCTTT.

This chain uses TRBV29-1 with TRBJ1-2; D ambiguous. The CDR3 covers 13 residues. The V end lost 6 bases, the J end lost 4 bases, and 15 bases lay between the germline ends. In germline, CDR1 is SQVTM, CDR2 ANQGSEA. The CDR3 DNA sequence: TGCAGCGTGTTTCACAGTGAAGCCTATGGCTACACCTTC. Translated: CSVFHSEAYGYTF.